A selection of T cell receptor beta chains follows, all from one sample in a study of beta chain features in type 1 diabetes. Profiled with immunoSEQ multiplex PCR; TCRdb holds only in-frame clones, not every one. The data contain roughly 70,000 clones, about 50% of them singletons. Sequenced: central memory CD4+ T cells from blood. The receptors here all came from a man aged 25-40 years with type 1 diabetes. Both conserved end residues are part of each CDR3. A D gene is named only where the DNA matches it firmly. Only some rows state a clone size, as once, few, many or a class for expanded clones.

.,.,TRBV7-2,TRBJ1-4,CASSLRGIGTNEKLFF,TGTGCCAGCAGCTTAAGAGGAATCGGGACTAATGAAAAACTGTTTTTT
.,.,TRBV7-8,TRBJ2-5,CASSLWGDRQETQYF,TGTGCCAGCAGCTTATGGGGGGACAGACAAGAGACCCAGTACTTC
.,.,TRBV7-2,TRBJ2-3,CASSLWVGPSDTQYF,TGTGCCAGCAGCTTATGGGTGGGCCCTTCAGATACGCAGTATTTT
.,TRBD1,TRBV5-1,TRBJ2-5,CASSSGQETGKETQYF,TGCGCCAGCAGCTCGGGGCAGGAGACAGGGAAAGAGACCCAGTACTTC
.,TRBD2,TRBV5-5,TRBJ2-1,CASSLPSWLAGGSSTEQFF,TGTGCCAGCAGCCTCCCCTCCTGGCTAGCGGGAGGCTCGTCGACTGAGCAGTTCTTC
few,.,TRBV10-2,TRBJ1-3,CASSGGPFSGNTIYF,TGCGCCAGCAGTGGTGGGCCCTTCTCTGGAAACACCATATATTTT
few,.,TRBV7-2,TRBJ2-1,CASSFSAGSYNEQFF,TGTGCCAGCAGCTTTAGCGCAGGCTCCTACAATGAGCAGTTCTTC
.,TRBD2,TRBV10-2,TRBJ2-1,CASKETSGGAFREQFF,TGCGCCAGCAAAGAGACTAGCGGGGGGGCGTTTAGGGAGCAGTTCTTC
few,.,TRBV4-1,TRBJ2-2,CASSKTLGLSNTGELFF,TGCGCCAGCAGCAAAACCCTTGGACTGTCGAACACCGGGGAGCTGTTTTTT
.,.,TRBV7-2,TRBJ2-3,CASSRVIVGTDTQYF,TGTGCCAGCAGCCGAGTAATCGTCGGCACAGATACGCAGTATTTT
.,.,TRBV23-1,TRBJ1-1,CASSQSPRLAEAFF,TGCGCCAGCAGTCAATCCCCTCGACTCGCTGAAGCTTTCTTT
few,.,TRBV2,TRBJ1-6,CASSADHSPLHF,TGTGCCAGCAGCGCAGATCATTCACCCCTCCACTTT
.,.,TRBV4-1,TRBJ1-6,CASSHYRESPLHF,TGCGCCAGCAGCCATTACAGGGAGTCACCCCTCCACTTT
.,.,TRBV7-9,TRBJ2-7,CASSSYRDYEQYF,TGTGCCAGCAGCTCTTACCGGGACTACGAGCAGTACTTC
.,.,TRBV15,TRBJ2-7,CATSREGGEEQYF,TGTGCCACCAGCAGAGAAGGAGGGGAAGAGCAGTACTTC
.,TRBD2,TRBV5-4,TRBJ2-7,CASSLASGPYEQYF,TGTGCCAGCAGCTTGGCTAGCGGACCTTACGAGCAGTACTTC
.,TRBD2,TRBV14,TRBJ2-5,CASSQGLAGGRKTQYF,TGTGCCAGCAGCCAGGGACTAGCGGGAGGGAGGAAGACCCAGTACTTC
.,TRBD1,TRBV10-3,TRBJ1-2,CAISDQLGQGSAYGYTF,TGTGCCATCAGTGACCAGTTAGGACAGGGTAGCGCCTATGGCTACACCTTC
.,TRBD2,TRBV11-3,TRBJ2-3,CASSYPSGGNTDTQYF,TGTGCCAGCAGCTACCCTAGCGGGGGTAACACAGATACGCAGTATTTT
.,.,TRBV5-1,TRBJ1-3,CASSPDYSGNTIYF,TGCGCCAGCAGCCCGGACTACTCTGGAAACACCATATATTTT
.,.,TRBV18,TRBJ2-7,CASSPAGLRAYEQYF,TGTGCCAGCTCACCGGCTGGGCTTCGAGCCTACGAGCAGTACTTC
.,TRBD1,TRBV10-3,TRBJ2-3,CAIRPGQGADTQYF,TGTGCCATCAGACCGGGACAGGGGGCAGATACGCAGTATTTT
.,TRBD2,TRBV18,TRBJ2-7,CASSPPGLAGGSYEQYF,TGTGCCAGCTCACCCCCCGGACTAGCGGGAGGTTCCTACGAGCAGTACTTC
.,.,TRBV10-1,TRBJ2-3,CASSPNSGSTDTQYF,TGCGCCAGCAGTCCGAATTCGGGTTCAACAGATACGCAGTATTTT
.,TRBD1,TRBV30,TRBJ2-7,CAWKPTGTGWYEQYF,TGTGCCTGGAAACCTACCGGGACAGGGTGGTACGAGCAGTACTTC
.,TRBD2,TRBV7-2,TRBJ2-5,CASSPRLAETQYF,TGTGCCAGCAGCCCCAGACTAGCCGAGACCCAGTACTTC
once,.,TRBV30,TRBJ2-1,CAWRPTSTKGDEQFF,TGTGCCTGGAGACCTACTAGCACCAAGGGCGATGAGCAGTTCTTC
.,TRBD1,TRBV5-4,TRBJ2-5,CASSLGTGGETQYF,TGTGCCAGCAGCTTAGGGACAGGCGGAGAGACCCAGTACTTC
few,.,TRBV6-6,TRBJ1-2,CASSYSTGGAGYTF,TGTGCCAGCAGTTACTCTACTGGGGGGGCAGGCTACACCTTC
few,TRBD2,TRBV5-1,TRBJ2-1,CASSFTSGIDNEQFF,TGCGCCAGCAGCTTTACTAGCGGGATCGACAATGAGCAGTTCTTC
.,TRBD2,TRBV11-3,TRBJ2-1,CASSLGGGGTYNEQFF,TGTGCCAGCAGCTTAGGTGGGGGGGGTACCTACAATGAGCAGTTCTTC
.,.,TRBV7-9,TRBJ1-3,CASSFWRERGNTIYF,TGTGCCAGCAGCTTTTGGAGGGAGCGGGGAAACACCATATATTTT
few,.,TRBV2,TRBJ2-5,CASRTVETQYF,TGTGCCAGCAGGACAGTTGAGACCCAGTACTTC
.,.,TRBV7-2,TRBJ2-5,CASRPGRAQETQYF,TGTGCCAGCAGACCCGGCAGGGCCCAAGAGACCCAGTACTTC